This T cell receptor beta chain was obtained from a study of T cells in Graves' hyperthyroidism and ophthalmopathy. TCR beta CDR3 sequences were amplified from RNA transcripts. Researchers ran a first-round RT-PCR on the TCR CDR3 using the HTBI primer set. Each CDR3 protein is one row after TCRdb ran MiXCR on the multiplex PCR reads. Of about 250,000 distinct CDR3 sequences listed, around 25% were seen once; the top ten hold 35%. General study results and limits: Ophthalmopathy onset followed model prediction by a median approximately 5.9 months.

For ophthalmopathy patients, the Clinical Activity Score was at least 3 and the NOSPECS grade at least 4; duration was under 3 months. Diagnosis rested on symptoms, serum thyroxine and TRAb, thyroid ultrasound, and orbital computed tomography. Trimming at V came to 6 bases and at J to 5 bases, leaving 9 bases not matched to a gene. The CDR3 covers 15 residues. Germline V CDR1 and CDR2: MDHEN, SYDVKM. As regards this clonotype: The antigen remains undetermined.

Specimen: blood. The chain combines TRBV28 with TRBJ1-5; 8 bases match TRBD1. The clonotype comes from a woman aged 40 to 50 with Graves' ophthalmopathy. The chain's CDR3 is CASRPQGVSHQPQHF. CDR3 bases: TGTGCCAGCAGGCCACAGGGGGTAAGTCATCAGCCCCAGCATTTT.